The text below deals with one TCR beta chain. Its antigen is as yet unknown. V lost 7 bases to trimming and J lost 4 bases, with 13 bases between them. Germline V gives CDR1 SNHLY, CDR2 FYNNEI. CDR3 length: 13 residues. Treatment indicated: oral pan-JAK inhibitor, 5-10 mg twice daily. cDNA prepared by RNA extraction and subsequent reverse transcription served as the template for sequencing. TCRdb's table, derived via immunoSEQ multiplex PCR, lists solely in-frame clones and lacks some. This repertoire shows fewer than 200,000 clones, about 61% found once; its top ten account for 16%. The data derive from a study of CD8+ T cells in alopecia areata. As for the study in general: Each day, treated patients took oral tofacitinib twice, at 5 to 10 mg per dose. Study-wide results and limits: Affected scalp, especially in alopecia totalis/universalis, had a higher clonality than normal scalp did.

The origin of this receptor is a human donor with alopecia areata. The chain employs TRBV2 and TRBJ2-5; D is uncertain. The source was CD4+ T cells sorted from blood, collected at roughly week 58, from a patient treated with tofacitinib. CDR3 sequence: CASTGNLRETQYF. The CDR3 DNA reads TGTGCCAGCACGGGTAACCTTCGAGAGACCCAGTACTTC. Drawing the rest from reference TRBV2 and TRBJ2-5, the complete variable domain is EPEVTQTPSHQVTQMGQEVILRCVPISNHLYFYWYRQILGQKVEFLVSFYNNEISEKSEIFDDQFSVERPDGSNFTLKIRSTKLEDSAMYFCASTGNLRETQYFGPGTRLLVL.